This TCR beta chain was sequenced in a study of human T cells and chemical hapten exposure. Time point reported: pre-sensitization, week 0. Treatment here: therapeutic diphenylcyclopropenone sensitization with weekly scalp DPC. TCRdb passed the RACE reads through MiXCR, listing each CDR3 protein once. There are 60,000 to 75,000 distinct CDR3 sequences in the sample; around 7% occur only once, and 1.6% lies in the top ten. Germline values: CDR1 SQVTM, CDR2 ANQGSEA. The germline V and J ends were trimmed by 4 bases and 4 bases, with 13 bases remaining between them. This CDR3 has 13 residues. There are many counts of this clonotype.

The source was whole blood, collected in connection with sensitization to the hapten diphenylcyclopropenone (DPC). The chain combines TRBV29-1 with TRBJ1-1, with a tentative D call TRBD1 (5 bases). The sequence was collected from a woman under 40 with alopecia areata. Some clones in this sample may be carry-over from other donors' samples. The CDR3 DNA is TGCAGCGTTGTCCGCACCGGGGCCACTGAAGCTTTCTTT. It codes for CSVVRTGATEAFF.